This TCR beta chain was obtained from a study of read filtering for tumor transcriptome and immune sequencing. Study information: Revised staging placed 8 patients in R-ISS I, 15 to 20 in II, more than five in III.

Trimming took 6 bases from V and 4 from J, leaving 14 bases between them. CDR1 MRHNA and CDR2 SNTAGT come from the germline V gene. The CDR3 is made up of 14 amino acids. Study-wide findings and caveats: Even smaller IR-seq throughput identified most shared clonotypes.

This clonotype was recorded many times. The antigen is not known. This library used roughly 400 ng RNA and molecular barcoded adaptors spanning alpha/delta and beta/gamma chains. TCRdb called the reads again in MiXCR, with one record for every CDR3 protein. The data show some 62,000 distinct CDR3 sequences, approximately 15% seen once. The sequencing sample was made of a population of CD138-negative cells sorted from bone marrow. The chain recombines TRBV6-4 with TRBJ2-3; D is possibly TRBD1 (5 bases). This TCR was recovered from a donor at least 40 years old with multiple myeloma. The CDR3 loop is CASSPSQGPDTQYF. In nucleotides, the CDR3 is TGTGCCAGCAGCCCCTCCCAGGGTCCAGATACGCAGTATTTT.